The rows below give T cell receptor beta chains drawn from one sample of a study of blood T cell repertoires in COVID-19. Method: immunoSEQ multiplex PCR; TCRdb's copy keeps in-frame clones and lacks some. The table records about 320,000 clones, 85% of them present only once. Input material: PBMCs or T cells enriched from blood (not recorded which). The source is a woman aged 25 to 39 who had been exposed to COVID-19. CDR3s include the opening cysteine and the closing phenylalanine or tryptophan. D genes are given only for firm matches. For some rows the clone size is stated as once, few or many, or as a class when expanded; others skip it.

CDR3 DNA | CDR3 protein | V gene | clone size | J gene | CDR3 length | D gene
TGTGCCACCAGCAGGGCAGGGTGGGGGAACACTGAAGCTTTCTTT | CATSRAGWGNTEAFF | TRBV15 | . | TRBJ1-1 | 15 | .
TGTGCCAGCAGTACCAGGTCTGGGGAGACCCAGTACTTC | CASSTRSGETQYF | TRBV12-3/TRBV12-4 | . | TRBJ2-5 | 13 | .
TGCGCCAGCAGCTTGGCTGCGCCGAGGTCCTACAATGAGCAGTTCTTC | CASSLAAPRSYNEQFF | TRBV5-1 | . | TRBJ2-1 | 16 | .
TGTGCCAGCAGTTTAGGAGAAACAGATACGCAGTATTTT | CASSLGETDTQYF | TRBV28 | once | TRBJ2-3 | 13 | .
TGTGCCAGCAGCGTAGCATCCGGTGGCTACACCTTC | CASSVASGGYTF | TRBV9 | . | TRBJ1-2 | 12 | .
TGTGCCAGCAGCCAAAACCTAGGCGGGGAGCTGTTTTTT | CASSQNLGGELFF | TRBV3-1/TRBV3-2 | . | TRBJ2-2 | 13 | .
TGCGCCAGCAGCTCCACGACAGGGGTCTACGAGCAGTACTTC | CASSSTTGVYEQYF | TRBV5-1 | few | TRBJ2-7 | 14 | TRBD1
TGTGCCAGCAGCAAAGACAGGGTCACCGGGGAGCTGTTTTTT | CASSKDRVTGELFF | TRBV7-3 | . | TRBJ2-2 | 14 | TRBD1
TGTGCCAGCAGTTACGGAGTTCAGCCCCAGCATTTT | CASSYGVQPQHF | TRBV6-2/TRBV6-3 | . | TRBJ1-5 | 12 | .
TGTGCCAGCAGTTTCGGAACAGGGGCACTGTTTTTT | CASSFGTGALFF | TRBV28 | . | TRBJ1-4 | 12 | TRBD1
TGTGCCAGCAGCCCAGGACGGGGAGGAAACTACGAGCAGTACTTC | CASSPGRGGNYEQYF | TRBV7-2 | . | TRBJ2-7 | 15 | .
TGTGCCAGCTCACCCGCGACAGGGGGGAACACTGAAGCTTTCTTT | CASSPATGGNTEAFF | TRBV18 | . | TRBJ1-1 | 15 | TRBD1
TGTGCCTGGGAACTGACAGGGGGTCGTCAGCAGTACTTC | CAWELTGGRQQYF | TRBV30 | . | TRBJ2-7 | 13 | TRBD1
TGTGCCACCTTGCGACTAGTTGGCGACGAGCAGTTCTTC | CATLRLVGDEQFF | TRBV2 | . | TRBJ2-1 | 13 | .
TGTGCCAGCAGCCAATCCCCAGGCTCTGGAAACACCATATATTTT | CASSQSPGSGNTIYF | TRBV16 | few | TRBJ1-3 | 15 | .
TGTGCCAGCAGCTTAAACAGGGCTGGGAATTCACCCCTCCACTTT | CASSLNRAGNSPLHF | TRBV7-3 | . | TRBJ1-6 | 15 | .
TGTGCCAGTAGCCGGGACAGGGGGTCGGTTAACACTGAAGCTTTCTTT | CASSRDRGSVNTEAFF | TRBV19 | . | TRBJ1-1 | 16 | TRBD1
TGTGCCTGGGACATTTGGCTTGGAAACACCATATATTTT | CAWDIWLGNTIYF | TRBV30 | . | TRBJ1-3 | 13 | .
TGCGCCAGCAGTGAGAGGTCAGGGGGCACAGATACGCAGTATTTT | CASSERSGGTDTQYF | TRBV10-1 | . | TRBJ2-3 | 15 | .
TGCAGCGTCATCACCGACGGAGGGATTCACACCTTC | CSVITDGGIHTF | TRBV29-1 | . | TRBJ1-2 | 12 | .
TGTGCCAGCAGTTACTCGACAGTGAACACTGAAGCTTTCTTT | CASSYSTVNTEAFF | TRBV6-5 | once | TRBJ1-1 | 14 | .
TGTGCCAGTAGTATGGCTACAGCAAATCAGCCCCAGCATTTT | CASSMATANQPQHF | TRBV19 | . | TRBJ1-5 | 14 | .
TGTGCCAGCGGGACAGTACTTGGAAACACCATATATTTT | CASGTVLGNTIYF | TRBV5-6 | once | TRBJ1-3 | 13 | TRBD1
TGCGCCAGCAGCTTCAGGAATGGCTACACCTTC | CASSFRNGYTF | TRBV5-1 | . | TRBJ1-2 | 11 | .
TGTGCCAGCCAAATTGGAGGGGGCGCAGATACGCAGTATTTT | CASQIGGGADTQYF | TRBV28 | . | TRBJ2-3 | 14 | .
TGTGCCAGCGGGCAACCCAATTTTAACTATGGCTACACCTTC | CASGQPNFNYGYTF | TRBV11-2 | . | TRBJ1-2 | 14 | .
TGCGCCAGCAGCCCCCGCCAGGCTAACTATGGCTACACCTTC | CASSPRQANYGYTF | TRBV5-1 | once | TRBJ1-2 | 14 | .
TGTGCCAGCAGCTTAGTGGACATGCATTGGACCAACGTCCTGACTTTC | CASSLVDMHWTNVLTF | TRBV7-9 | . | TRBJ2-6 | 16 | .
TGTGCCAGCAGTGCGATCCTAGCGTCACAGATAAATCAGCCCCAGCATTTT | CASSAILASQINQPQHF | TRBV6-1 | . | TRBJ1-5 | 17 | .
TGCGCCAGCAGTGAGTCGAGCTCCTACGAGCAGTACTTC | CASSESSSYEQYF | TRBV10-1 | once | TRBJ2-7 | 13 | .
TGTGCCAGCAGAATCGGTGGTGCCGGAGAGACCCAGTACTTC | CASRIGGAGETQYF | TRBV6-5 | . | TRBJ2-5 | 14 | .
TGTGCCACCTGGGGACAGGGGCTGGATGAGCAGTTCTTC | CATWGQGLDEQFF | TRBV24-1 | . | TRBJ2-1 | 13 | TRBD1
TGTGCCAGCAGCCAACCACATGACACTGAAGCTTTCTTT | CASSQPHDTEAFF | TRBV11-2 | once | TRBJ1-1 | 13 | .
TGTGCCAGCAGTTTATCAGTCAGGTCGAACACTGAAGCTTTCTTT | CASSLSVRSNTEAFF | TRBV27 | . | TRBJ1-1 | 15 | .
TGTGCCAGCAGTTTAAAGGGGGCAGGGTACGAGCAGTACTTC | CASSLKGAGYEQYF | TRBV27 | . | TRBJ2-7 | 14 | TRBD1
TGTGCCAGCAGCTTGGAGCCTGGAAACTACTATGGCTACACCTTC | CASSLEPGNYYGYTF | TRBV7-9 | . | TRBJ1-2 | 15 | .
TGTGCCAGCAGTGTACTCCGGGACAGGGCCCTGAGCAATCAGCCCCAGCATTTT | CASSVLRDRALSNQPQHF | TRBV28 | few | TRBJ1-5 | 18 | TRBD1
TGTGCCAGCAGCTTAGCAATGGACAGGTATTACTATGGCTACACCTTC | CASSLAMDRYYYGYTF | TRBV7-2 | . | TRBJ1-2 | 16 | TRBD1
TGCGCCAGCAGCCAAGACCTTGGGACAGTCCGTGGCGGCTACACCTTC | CASSQDLGTVRGGYTF | TRBV4-3 | . | TRBJ1-2 | 16 | TRBD1
TGCGCCAGCAGCACAGGGACAGGGGGCGTCGGAAACACCATATATTTT | CASSTGTGGVGNTIYF | TRBV5-1 | . | TRBJ1-3 | 16 | TRBD1
TGTGCCAGCAGTGACCACTACGGGAAAGGGTTTACTCCACCCCTCCACTTT | CASSDHYGKGFTPPLHF | TRBV9 | . | TRBJ1-6 | 17 | .
TGTGCCAGCAGCCGACGGGGACAGGGGGCCTACAATGAGCAGTTCTTC | CASSRRGQGAYNEQFF | TRBV3-1/TRBV3-2 | . | TRBJ2-1 | 16 | TRBD1
TGTGCCATCAGTGAGTGGACTAGCGGTTCGGGCAATGAGCAGTTCTTC | CAISEWTSGSGNEQFF | TRBV10-3 | once | TRBJ2-1 | 16 | TRBD2
TGTGCCAGCAGTCAAATAGCGGGGCGCTCCCGGGAGCAGTTCTTC | CASSQIAGRSREQFF | TRBV6-5 | once | TRBJ2-1 | 15 | TRBD2
TGCAGCGTTCGGACAGGGCCCCTGAACACTGAAGCTTTCTTT | CSVRTGPLNTEAFF | TRBV29-1 | . | TRBJ1-1 | 14 | TRBD1
TGTGCCAGCAGCCCGAGTCGAAAGAACACTGAAGCTTTCTTT | CASSPSRKNTEAFF | TRBV3-1/TRBV3-2 | . | TRBJ1-1 | 14 | .
TGTGCCAGCAGCGGACCGGGAGGGAGTAGGTATGAGCAGTTCTTC | CASSGPGGSRYEQFF | TRBV7-6 | . | TRBJ2-1 | 15 | TRBD2
TGTGCCAGCAGTGGTGCAGGGTGGGGTGAGCAGTTCTTC | CASSGAGWGEQFF | TRBV2 | . | TRBJ2-1 | 13 | .
TGTGCCAGCAGTGGAGGGCTGGAGACAGATACGCAGTATTTT | CASSGGLETDTQYF | TRBV2 | . | TRBJ2-3 | 14 | .
TGTGCCAGCAGGGAGACGAGTCCGAATGAAAAACTGTTTTTT | CASRETSPNEKLFF | TRBV28 | . | TRBJ1-4 | 14 | .
TGTGCCAGCAGTTACCCGTACACCGGGGAGCTGTTTTTT | CASSYPYTGELFF | TRBV6-5 | . | TRBJ2-2 | 13 | .
TGTGCCAGCTCACCTCGGATAGCGACTGTAGATACGCAGTATTTT | CASSPRIATVDTQYF | TRBV18 | . | TRBJ2-3 | 15 | .
TGTGCCAGCAGCTTAAATCCTGCGGGGGCGTACAATGAGCAGTTCTTC | CASSLNPAGAYNEQFF | TRBV7-3 | . | TRBJ2-1 | 16 | .
TGTGCCAGCAGTTTGCAGGGTCCGGAGACCCAGTACTTC | CASSLQGPETQYF | TRBV12-3/TRBV12-4 | . | TRBJ2-5 | 13 | .